The T cell receptor beta chain under discussion was sequenced for a study of blood T cells in healthy people across ages (dated by TCRdb to 2015 to 2017). For context, the study as a whole: Template switching captured roughly one uniquely barcoded TCR beta cDNA molecule per two T cells in model experiments. The study measured age-related changes in TCR beta repertoire diversity using deep sequencing normalized with unique cDNA molecular identifiers. Donors were grouped into four age groups: young (average 16 years), middle-aged (39), aged (around 66) and long-lived (about 90). To avoid experimental bias, donors of different ages were distributed randomly across sequencing lanes. For two donors (one aged 18 to 30 and one aged 80 or older), the study analyzed two additional independent replicas of 1 million unique cDNA reads from the same blood draw.

Overall results and qualifications from the work: Donor CMV infection status was unknown, potentially confounding age-related changes in expanded clonotypes. Observed TCR beta diversity per million T cells fell roughly linearly with age, and a significant reduction was already apparent by age around 36. Estimates of total diversity based on one million sequenced T cells were considered lower bounds and underestimates. Bulk unsorted PBMC profiling prevented conclusive comparison of naive and antigen-experienced compartments. Compared with the aged group, the long-lived group had more naive CD4+ T cells, fewer expanded clones and increased TCR diversity, a pattern suggesting age selection. The percentage of naive T cells measured by flow cytometry correlated strongly with observed TCR beta diversity.

Receptors were amplified or captured by 5' RACE. The listed sequencing device is Illumina HiSeq 2500. The second PCR ran for about 7 to 11 cycles and used a J-beta primer mix along with a sample-barcoded 5' primer. A template-switch 5' adaptor carrying 12 random nucleotides introduced a unique molecular identifier onto each TCR beta cDNA molecule. At least 2.5 million CDR3-containing paired-end reads were obtained from each sample. All of the RNA was converted into first-strand cDNA using the Mint cDNA synthesis kit, with a TRBC-specific oligonucleotide serving as the primer. After uracil-DNA glycosylase treatment, a first 18-cycle PCR used universal primers M1SS and BC2_uni_R on all cDNA. The authors processed their data as follows. Normalization of each sample was performed by random selection of 1 million high-quality reads, each carrying a distinct molecular identifier. Instead of being binned into consensus sequences, reads with shared molecular identifiers were discarded. MiTCR, run with a Q25 quality threshold and the strictest error-elimination algorithm, handled CDR3 identification, clonotype clustering and error correction. A nonparametric unseen species model with Euler transformation was used to estimate a lower bound on total TCR beta diversity. Using fastp at Q25 and MiXCR, TCRdb reprocessed the public reads and kept productive beta chains. Each entry is one CDR3 protein sequence, shown with its most common DNA and genes. TCRdb's processing, not the study's, gives the V and J calls here. For this sample there are 1.5 million to 2 million distinct CDR3 sequences; 28% appear just once. 6.5% to 8.5% of the sample comes from the top ten.

Systemically healthy Caucasian individuals from Russia, 39 in total and aged about 6 to 90 years, were included as donors. Each donor gave about 9.2 milliliters of peripheral blood, drawn into EDTA-treated Vacutainer tubes. Ficoll-Paque density-gradient centrifugation was used to isolate PBMCs, with at least 6 million per sample. Total RNA was extracted from PBMCs with Trizol reagent, with at least 6 micrograms obtained per sample. For every donor, an aliquot of PBMCs went through flow cytometry to measure the percentages of naive CD45RAhigh/CD27high T cells. As for this clonotype: Its target antigen remains unknown. No base qualities exist here, and no much larger clone lies one base off it.

The germline V and J ends show losses of 5 bases and 5 bases respectively, and no gene match explains 9 bases of the junction. The CDR3 holds 15 amino acids from the cysteine to the phenylalanine. Only the CDR3 portion is preserved as DNA: 45 bases, with reading frame beginning at the first base. CDR1 is given as SGHTA and CDR2 as FQGNSA, both from the germline V gene. This receptor was identified in a woman younger than 45 in good health. The sample taken for sequencing was blood. Recombination connected TRBV7-2 to TRBJ2-7, and TRBD2 matches 10 of the central bases. The nucleotide sequence is TGTGCCAGCAGCCTCAGCGGGGGGGCGGGCCACGAGCAGTACTTC. It translates as CASSLSGGAGHEQYF.